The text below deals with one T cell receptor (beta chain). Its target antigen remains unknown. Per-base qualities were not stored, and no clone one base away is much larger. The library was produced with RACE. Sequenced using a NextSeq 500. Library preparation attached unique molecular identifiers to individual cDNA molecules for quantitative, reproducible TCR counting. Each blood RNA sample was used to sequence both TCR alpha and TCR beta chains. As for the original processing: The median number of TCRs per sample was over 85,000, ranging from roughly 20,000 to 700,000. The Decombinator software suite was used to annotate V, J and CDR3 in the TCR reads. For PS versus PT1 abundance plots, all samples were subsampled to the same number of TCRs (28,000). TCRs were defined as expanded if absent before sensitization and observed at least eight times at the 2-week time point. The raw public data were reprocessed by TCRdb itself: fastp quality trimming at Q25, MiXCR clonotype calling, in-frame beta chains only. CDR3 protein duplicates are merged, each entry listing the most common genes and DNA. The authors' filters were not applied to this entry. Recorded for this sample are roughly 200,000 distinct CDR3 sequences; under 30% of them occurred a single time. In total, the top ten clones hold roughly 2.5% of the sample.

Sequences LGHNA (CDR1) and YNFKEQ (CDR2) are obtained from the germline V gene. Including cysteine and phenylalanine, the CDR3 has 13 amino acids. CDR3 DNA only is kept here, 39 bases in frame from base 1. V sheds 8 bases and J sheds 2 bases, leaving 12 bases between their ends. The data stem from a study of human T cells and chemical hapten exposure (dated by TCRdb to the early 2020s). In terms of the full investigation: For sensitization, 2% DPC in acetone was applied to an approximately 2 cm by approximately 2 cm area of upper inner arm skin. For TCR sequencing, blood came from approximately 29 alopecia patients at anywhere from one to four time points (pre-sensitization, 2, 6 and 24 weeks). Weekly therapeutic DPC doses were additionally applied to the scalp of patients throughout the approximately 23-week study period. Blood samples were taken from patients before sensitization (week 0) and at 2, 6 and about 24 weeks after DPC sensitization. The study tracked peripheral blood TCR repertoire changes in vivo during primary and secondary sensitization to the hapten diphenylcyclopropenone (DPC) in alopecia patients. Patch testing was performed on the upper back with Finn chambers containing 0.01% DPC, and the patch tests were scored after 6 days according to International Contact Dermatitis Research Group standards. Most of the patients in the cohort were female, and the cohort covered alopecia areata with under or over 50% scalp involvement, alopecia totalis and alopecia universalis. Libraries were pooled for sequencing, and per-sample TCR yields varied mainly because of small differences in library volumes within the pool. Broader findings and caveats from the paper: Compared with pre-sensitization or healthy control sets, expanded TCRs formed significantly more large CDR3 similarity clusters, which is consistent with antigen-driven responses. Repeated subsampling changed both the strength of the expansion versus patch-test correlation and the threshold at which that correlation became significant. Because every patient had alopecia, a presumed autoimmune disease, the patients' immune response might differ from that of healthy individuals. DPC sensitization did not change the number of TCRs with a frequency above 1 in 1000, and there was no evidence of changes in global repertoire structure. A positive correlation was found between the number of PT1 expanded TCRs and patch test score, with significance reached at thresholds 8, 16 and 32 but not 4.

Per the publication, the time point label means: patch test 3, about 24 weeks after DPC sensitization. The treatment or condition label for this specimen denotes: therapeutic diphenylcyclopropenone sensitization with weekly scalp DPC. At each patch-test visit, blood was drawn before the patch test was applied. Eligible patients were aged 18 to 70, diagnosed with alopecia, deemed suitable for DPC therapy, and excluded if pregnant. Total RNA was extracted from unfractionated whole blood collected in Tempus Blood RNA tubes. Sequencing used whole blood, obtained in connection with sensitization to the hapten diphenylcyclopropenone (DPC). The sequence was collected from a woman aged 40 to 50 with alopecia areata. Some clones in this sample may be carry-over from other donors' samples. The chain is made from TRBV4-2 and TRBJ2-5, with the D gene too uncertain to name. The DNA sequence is TGTGCCAGCCGAGATCCGACACAAGAGACCCAGTACTTC. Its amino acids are CASRDPTQETQYF.